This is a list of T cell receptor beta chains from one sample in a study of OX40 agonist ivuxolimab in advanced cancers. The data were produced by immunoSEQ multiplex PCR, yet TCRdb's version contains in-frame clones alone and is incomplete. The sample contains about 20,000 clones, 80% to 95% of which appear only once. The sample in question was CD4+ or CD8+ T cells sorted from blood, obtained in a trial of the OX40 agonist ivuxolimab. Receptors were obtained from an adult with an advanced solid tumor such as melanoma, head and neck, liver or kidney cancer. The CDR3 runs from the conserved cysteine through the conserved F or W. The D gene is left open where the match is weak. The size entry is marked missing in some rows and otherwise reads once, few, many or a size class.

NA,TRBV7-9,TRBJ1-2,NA,TGTGCCAGCAGCTTGTCGTTTGGGAACTATGGCTACACCTTC,CASSLSFGNYGYTF
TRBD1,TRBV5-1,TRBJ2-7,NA,TGCGCCAGCAGCTGGGACAGGGGAGGCGAGCAGTACTTC,CASSWDRGGEQYF
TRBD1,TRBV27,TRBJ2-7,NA,TGTGCCAGCAGTTTGGGGGGGACAGGGGCCGAGCAGTACTTC,CASSLGGTGAEQYF
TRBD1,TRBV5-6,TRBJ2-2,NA,TGTGCCAGCAGTTACGGGACCGCAGGGGGCAACACCGGGGAGCTGTTTTTT,CASSYGTAGGNTGELFF
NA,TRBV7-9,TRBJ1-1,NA,TGTGCCAGCAGCTGGGACTCCGGATTGATGGATTCTGAAGCTTTCTTT,CASSWDSGLMDSEAFF
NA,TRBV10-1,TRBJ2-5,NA,TGCGCCAGCAGTGAGTCAAAATGGGAGACCCAGTACTTC,CASSESKWETQYF
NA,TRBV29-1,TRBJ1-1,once,TGCAGCGTTGAAGAGGGGTCGGGGGGCACTGAAGCTTTCTTT,CSVEEGSGGTEAFF
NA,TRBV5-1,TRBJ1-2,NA,TGCGCCAGCAGCTTGGACGGATCTGGCTACACCTTC,CASSLDGSGYTF
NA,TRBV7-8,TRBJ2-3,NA,TGTGCCAGCAGCTCAGACCCAGCAGATACGCAGTATTTT,CASSSDPADTQYF
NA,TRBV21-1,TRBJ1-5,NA,TGTGCCAGCAGCAAAGAAGGGGGATGGGGGGCGTTAAGGTCTTATAGCAATCAGCCCCAGCATTTT,CASSKEGGWGALRSYSNQPQHF
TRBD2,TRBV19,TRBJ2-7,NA,TGTGCCAGTCCCATAACCTCGGGACTAACCTACGAGCAGTACTTC,CASPITSGLTYEQYF
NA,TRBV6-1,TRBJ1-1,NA,TGTGCCAGCAGTAACCGATGGCAGTCGAACACTGAAGCTTTCTTT,CASSNRWQSNTEAFF
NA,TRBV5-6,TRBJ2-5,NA,TGTGCCAGCAGCCGCCCCGTTGGGGAACAAGAGACCCAGTACTTC,CASSRPVGEQETQYF
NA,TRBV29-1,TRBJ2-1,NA,TGCAGCGTTGTTGACTACACTAAGCAGTTCTTC,CSVVDYTKQFF
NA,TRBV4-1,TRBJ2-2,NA,TGCGCCAGCAGTCAAAACCAAGAGGCTATCCGTACCGGGGAGCTGTTTTTT,CASSQNQEAIRTGELFF
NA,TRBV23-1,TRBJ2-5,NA,TGCGCCAGCAGTCAATCGAGGTGGGTCAGGGTGGGGGAGACCCAGTACTTC,CASSQSRWVRVGETQYF
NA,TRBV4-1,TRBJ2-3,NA,TGCGCCAGCAGCCAAGGGGAAAGCCCTTGGGGCACAGATACGCAGTATTTT,CASSQGESPWGTDTQYF
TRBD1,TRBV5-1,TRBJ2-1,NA,TGCGCCAGCAGCTTCTCCCGGACAGGGGCGAATGAGCAGTTCTTC,CASSFSRTGANEQFF
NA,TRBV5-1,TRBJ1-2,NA,TGCGCCAGCAGCTTGGAAGGGGATGGCTACACCTTC,CASSLEGDGYTF
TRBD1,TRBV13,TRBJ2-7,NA,TGTGCCAGCAGCGGACAGGGTTCCTACGAGCAGTACTTC,CASSGQGSYEQYF
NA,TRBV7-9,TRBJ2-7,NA,TGTGCCAGCAGCTCCAACTACGAGCAGTACTTC,CASSSNYEQYF
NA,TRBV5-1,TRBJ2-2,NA,TGCGCCAGCAGCTTAATCAGGGACACCGGGGAGCTGTTTTTT,CASSLIRDTGELFF
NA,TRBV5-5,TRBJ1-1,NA,TGTGCCAGCAGCCCCCCCCGGGGGCTAGGCACTGAAGCTTTCTTT,CASSPPRGLGTEAFF
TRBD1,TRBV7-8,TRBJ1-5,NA,TGTGCCAGCAGCTTACGGGGACAGGACAATCAGCCCCAGCATTTT,CASSLRGQDNQPQHF
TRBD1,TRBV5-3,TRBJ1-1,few,TGTGCCAGCAGCTCCGGGACAGGGTTCCCTGAAGCTTTCTTT,CASSSGTGFPEAFF
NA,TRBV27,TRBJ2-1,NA,TGTGCCAGCAGTTTCTCGATATCCGGCTACAATGAGCAGTTCTTC,CASSFSISGYNEQFF
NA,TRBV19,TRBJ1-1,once,TGTGCCAGTAGTAGGGACGGGTACACTGAAGCTTTCTTT,CASSRDGYTEAFF
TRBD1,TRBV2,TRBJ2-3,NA,TGTGCCAGCAGTGAGCCGGGACAGGGGGCCAGGACAGATACGCAGTATTTT,CASSEPGQGARTDTQYF
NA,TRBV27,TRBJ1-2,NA,TGTGCCAGCAGTTTGGGGGGAGGGGCCAACTATGGCTACACCTTC,CASSLGGGANYGYTF
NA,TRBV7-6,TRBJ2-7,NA,TGTGCCAGCAGTGTTGCGTGGGGGAGTGACTACGAGCAGTACTTC,CASSVAWGSDYEQYF
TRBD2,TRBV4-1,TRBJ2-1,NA,TGCGCCAGCAGCGCACTAGCGGGGTGGGGTGAGCAGTTCTTC,CASSALAGWGEQFF
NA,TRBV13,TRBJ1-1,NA,TGTGCCAGCAGCTTAGGTAGGGACAAAAGAAAAGCTTTCTTT,CASSLGRDKRKAFF
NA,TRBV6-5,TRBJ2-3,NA,TGTGCCAGCAGCCAACAGGGATCTAGCACAGATACGCAGTATTTT,CASSQQGSSTDTQYF
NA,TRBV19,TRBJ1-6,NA,TGTGCCAGTAGCCCCTTCGTGGGGGAGGACAGCCCTAATTCACCCCTCCACTTT,CASSPFVGEDSPNSPLHF
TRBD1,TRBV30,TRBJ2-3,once,TGTGCCTGGAGTGCGTTGGACAGGATCACAGATACGCAGTATTTT,CAWSALDRITDTQYF
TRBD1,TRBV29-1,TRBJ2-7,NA,TGCAGCGTTCGACGGGACAGCTCCTACGAGCAGTACTTC,CSVRRDSSYEQYF
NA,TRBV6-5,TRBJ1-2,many,TGTGCCAGCAGTGGCTCCGGGACTGCCTATGGCTACACCTTC,CASSGSGTAYGYTF
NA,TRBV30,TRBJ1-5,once,TGTGCCTGGAGCCCGGGACACCAAAGCAATCAGCCCCAGCATTTT,CAWSPGHQSNQPQHF
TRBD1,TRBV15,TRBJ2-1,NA,TGTGCCACCAGCTACCAGGGGGCTACCTACAATGAGCAGTTCTTC,CATSYQGATYNEQFF
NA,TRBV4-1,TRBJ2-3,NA,TGCGCCAGCAGCCAAGTCGTAGACACAGATACGCAGTATTTT,CASSQVVDTDTQYF
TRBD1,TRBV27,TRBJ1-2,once,TGTGCCAGCAGTAACCCTTCAGACAGGGGAGACTATGGCTACACCTTC,CASSNPSDRGDYGYTF
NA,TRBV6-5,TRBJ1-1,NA,TGTGCCAGCAGTTACTCCTCCGGGGGATACACTGAAGCTTTCTTT,CASSYSSGGYTEAFF
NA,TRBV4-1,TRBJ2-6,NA,TGCGCCAGCAGTCAGATCCGGGCAGTCGGGGCCAACGTCCTGACTTTC,CASSQIRAVGANVLTF
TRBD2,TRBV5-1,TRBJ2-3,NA,TGCGCCAGCAGCGGCCCTCTAGCGGGGGTCACAGATACGCAGTATTTT,CASSGPLAGVTDTQYF
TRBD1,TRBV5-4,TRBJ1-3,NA,TGTGCCAGCAGCTCGGGACAGGGGATATGGGCCCCTTCTGGAAACACCATATATTTT,CASSSGQGIWAPSGNTIYF
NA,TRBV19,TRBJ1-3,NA,TGTGCCAGTAGTTTTACCTTGGCGGCTGGAAACACCATATATTTT,CASSFTLAAGNTIYF